Listed here are 19 T cell receptor beta chains from one sample, sequenced in a study of CD4 T cells in relation to SARS-CoV-2 and coronaviruses. Sequencing was performed with immunoSEQ multiplex PCR; in TCRdb, only in-frame clones are kept and a portion is missing. In the table there are 20,000 to 25,000 clones, approximately 70% of which are singletons. The unexposed donors gave CD4+ T cells in about 2010-2019, prior to COVID-19. After about 10 days of culture, CD4+ T cells were isolated. These TCRs are of unknown antigen specificity. The sequenced sample was CD4+ T cells from PBMCs, cultured in vitro. Receptors originate from a human donor in good health.

CDR3 in DNA: TGTGCCAGCAGTCAACCGCGGACAGGAAATAGCCTCAATAGCAATCAGCCCCAGCATTTT. Translating it yields CASSQPRTGNSLNSNQPQHF. V usage is TRBV27 and J usage is TRBJ1-5; 7 bases fit TRBD1. The length of the CDR3 is 20 residues. V shed 5 bases and J 0 bases; nucleotides not matched to a gene: 19. Per the germline V gene, CDR1 is MNHEY and CDR2 is SMNVEV (reference sequence).

The V gene is TRBV7-9, the J gene TRBJ2-7; perhaps TRBD2 as D (6 bases). Looked up from germline, CDR1 is SEHNR and CDR2 is FQNEAQ (reference sequence). V lost 5 bases to trimming and J lost 6 bases, with 17 bases between them. The CDR3 has 14 amino acids. The CDR3 protein is CASSPPGTLSEQYF. For the CDR3, the DNA is TGTGCCAGCAGCCCTCCCGGGACTTTATCCGAGCAGTACTTC.

This clone was seen more than once but under ten times. V and J are TRBV19 and TRBJ1-5, with TRBD1 matching 7 bases. Germline V gene data show CDR1 as LNHDA and CDR2 as SQIVND (reference sequence). The CDR3 has 13 residues. V shed 5 bases, J shed 5 bases, and the junction held 3 bases outside the gene matches. The CDR3 DNA sequence: TGTGCCAGTAGTCCCGACAGGGATCAGCCCCAGCATTTT. Amino acids: CASSPDRDQPQHF.

This clone was seen more than once but under ten times. This sequence joins TRBV29-1 and TRBJ2-7, with TRBD1 matching 7 bases. The germline gives CDR1 SQVTM, CDR2 ANQGSEA. With 3 bases clipped from V and 4 bases from J, the junction kept 0 bases outside the gene matches. CDR3 length equals 11 residues. CDR3 sequence: CSVDRGYEQYF. Written as DNA, the CDR3 is TGCAGCGTTGACAGGGGGTACGAGCAGTACTTC.

This chain links TRBV7-9 with TRBJ2-2; a weak D match, TRBD2 (5 bases). Germline CDR1 is SEHNR and CDR2 is FQNEAQ (reference sequence). CDR3 length: 16 amino acids. V shed 5 bases and J shed 4 bases, with 17 bases lying between them. The CDR3 spells CASSPPGGEGTGELFF. The CDR3 region has the DNA TGTGCCAGCAGCCCTCCGGGCGGAGAGGGCACCGGGGAGCTGTTTTTT.

This clone appeared once. This rearrangement joins TRBV7-6 to TRBJ1-4; D is possibly TRBD1 (6 bases). Trimming pared 1 base from V and 8 bases from J, leaving 17 bases between. CDR3 size: 16 residues. Germline CDR1 and CDR2: SGHVS and FNYEAQ. This chain's CDR3 is CASSLDSGGRGEKLFF. CDR3 bases: TGTGCCAGCAGCTTAGATTCGGGGGGCAGAGGGGAAAAACTGTTTTTT.

This chain uses TRBV28 with TRBJ1-4; D is ambiguous. Trimming cost V 5 bases and J 0 bases, with 10 bases left between them. The CDR3 totals 15 residues. CDR1 is MDHEN, CDR2 SYDVKM, per germline. The CDR3, as DNA: TGTGCCAGCAGTCCCCAAGCAGCAACTAATGAAAAACTGTTTTTT. Encoded protein: CASSPQAATNEKLFF.

The rearrangement links TRBV7-9 to TRBJ2-5; TRBD2 aligns across 8 bases. Germline values: CDR1 SEHNR, CDR2 FQNEAQ (reference sequence). The CDR3 runs to 16 residues. V lost 3 bases and J lost 5; bases outside the gene matches: 11. The CDR3 sequence: CASSFRLAGGGETQYF. The CDR3 coding sequence is TGTGCCAGCAGCTTTCGCCTAGCGGGTGGTGGGGAGACCCAGTACTTC.

This clone was picked up a small number of times. The chain uses TRBV7-8 and TRBJ1-5, with D unresolved. The V end was cut by 0 bases, the J end by 5 bases, with 5 bases between. This CDR3 contains 13 residues. From germline, CDR1 is SGHVS and CDR2 FQNEAQ. The CDR3 DNA reads as TGTGCCAGCAGCTTAGCTGGAGATCAGCCCCAGCATTTT. It yields the protein CASSLAGDQPQHF.

The chain couples TRBV3-1 (or the pseudogene TRBV3-2) to TRBJ1-1; D possibly corresponds to TRBD1 (5 bases). The ends were cut back, 6 bases at V and 0 bases at J, with 8 bases in the middle. The germline CDR1 and CDR2 sequences are LGHDT and YNNKEL (reference sequence). The CDR3 covers 13 residues. CDR3: CASSSTVNTEAFF. Written as DNA, the CDR3 is TGTGCCAGCAGTTCGACAGTGAACACTGAAGCTTTCTTT.

The rearrangement joins TRBV5-1 to TRBJ2-1; TRBD2 matches 7 bases. The CDR3 runs 17 residues. After removal of 4 bases from V and 0 bases from J, the junction contained 10 bases not matched to a gene. Per the germline V gene, CDR1 is SGHRS and CDR2 is YFSETQ. The CDR3 nucleotides read TGCGCCAGCAGCCCAGCGGGGCCCCCCCCCTCCTACAATGAGCAGTTCTTC. This sequence encodes CASSPAGPPPSYNEQFF.

This clone was detected a few times. The J gene is TRBJ1-2, the V gene TRBV27, with 9 bases matching TRBD1. J was trimmed by 7 bases and V by 2 bases; bases with no gene match: 8. This CDR3 has 15 amino acids. Looked up from germline, CDR1 is MNHEY and CDR2 is SMNVEV (reference sequence). The CDR3 spells CASSLDRGEVSGYTF. The CDR3 nucleotides are TGTGCCAGCAGTTTAGACAGGGGGGAGGTCAGTGGCTACACCTTC.

V gene TRBV10-3 combines with J gene TRBJ2-3; possibly TRBD2 for D (6 bases). V was cut by 4 bases and J by 5 bases, with 13 bases left in between. The germline CDR1 and CDR2 sequences are ENHRY and SYGVKD. The CDR3 covers 14 residues. This CDR3 reads CAISGEAGVDTQYF. The DNA of the CDR3 is TGTGCCATCAGTGGAGAAGCGGGCGTAGATACGCAGTATTTT.

V and J are TRBV9 and TRBJ1-6, with D hard to call. This CDR3 has 15 residues. V dropped 0 bases and J dropped 2 bases, with 6 bases sitting between them. Germline V CDR1 and CDR2: SGDLS, YYNGEE. CDR3 region: CASSVGAAYNSPLHF. DNA of the CDR3: TGTGCCAGCAGCGTAGGGGCGGCCTATAATTCACCCCTCCACTTT.

J is TRBJ2-3 and V is TRBV7-2; no firm D call. The length of the CDR3 is 14 residues. With 2 bases removed from V and 2 bases from J, the gap between germline ends came to 8 bases. Germline V gene sequence: CDR1 SGHTA, CDR2 FQGNSA. The CDR3 DNA sequence: TGTGCCAGCAGCTTATCAGGATTCACAGATACGCAGTATTTT. This gives the protein CASSLSGFTDTQYF.

V usage is TRBV10-3 and J usage is TRBJ1-6, with TRBD1 matching over 7 bases. The length of the CDR3 is 13 residues. Germline V lookup: CDR1 ENHRY, CDR2 SYGVKD. With 6 bases clipped from V and 8 bases from J, the junction kept 4 bases outside the gene matches. This chain's CDR3 is CAISPDRDSPLHF. The CDR3 DNA follows: TGTGCCATCAGCCCTGACAGGGATTCACCCCTCCACTTT.

The J gene is TRBJ1-1, the V gene TRBV30; D is possibly TRBD1 (5 bases). This CDR3 comprises 12 residues. V shed 3 bases and J shed 11 bases, with 16 bases lying between them. Germline-derived CDR1 and CDR2 are GTSNPN and SVGIG (reference sequence). The CDR3 sequence: CAWSKARGSAFF. CDR3 bases: TGTGCCTGGAGCAAGGCACGGGGGTCCGCTTTCTTT. Looking up the rest from reference TRBV30 and TRBJ1-1 gives the full variable domain: SQTIHQWPATLVQPVGSPLSLECTVEGTSNPNLYWYRQAAGRGLQLLFYSVGIGQISSEVPQNLSASRPQDRQFILSSKKLLLSDSGFYLCAWSKARGSAFFGQGTRLTVV.

This clone was detected a few times. J is TRBJ2-1 and V is TRBV29-1; D perhaps matches TRBD1 (6 bases). Germline CDR1 is SQVTM and CDR2 is ANQGSEA. This CDR3 spans 13 amino acids. Trimming shortened V by 1 base and J by 5 bases, and 9 bases separated the two germline ends. The CDR3 DNA reads TGCAGCGTTGAAGGGGCAGGGGACAATGAGCAGTTCTTC. This gives the protein CSVEGAGDNEQFF.

The rearrangement uses TRBV2 and TRBJ2-7, with 11 positions matching TRBD1. Germline CDR1 and CDR2: SNHLY and FYNNEI. The CDR3 consists of 13 residues. Trimming removed 4 bases from V and 5 bases from J; junction bases left unmatched: 1. The CDR3 nucleotides are TGTGCCAGCAGTGGGACAGGGGGCGACGAGCAGTACTTC. This translates into CASSGTGGDEQYF.